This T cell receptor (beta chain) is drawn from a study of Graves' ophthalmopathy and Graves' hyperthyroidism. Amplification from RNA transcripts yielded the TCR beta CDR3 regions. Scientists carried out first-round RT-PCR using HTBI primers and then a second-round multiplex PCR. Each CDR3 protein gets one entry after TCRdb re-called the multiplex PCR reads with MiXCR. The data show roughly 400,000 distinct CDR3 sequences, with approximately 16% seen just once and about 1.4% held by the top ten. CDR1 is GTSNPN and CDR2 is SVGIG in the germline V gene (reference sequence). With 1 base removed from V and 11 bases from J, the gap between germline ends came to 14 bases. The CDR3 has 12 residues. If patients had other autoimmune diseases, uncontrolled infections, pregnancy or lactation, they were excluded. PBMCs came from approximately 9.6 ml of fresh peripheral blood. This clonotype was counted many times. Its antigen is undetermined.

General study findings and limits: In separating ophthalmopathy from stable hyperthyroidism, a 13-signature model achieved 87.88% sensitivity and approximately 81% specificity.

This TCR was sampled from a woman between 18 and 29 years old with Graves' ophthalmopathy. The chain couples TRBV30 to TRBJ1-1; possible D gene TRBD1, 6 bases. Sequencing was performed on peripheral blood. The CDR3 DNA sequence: TGTGCCTGGAGTGCTCTGCGGGGGCCCGCTTTCTTT. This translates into CAWSALRGPAFF.